This T cell receptor (beta chain) is drawn from a study of blood T cell repertoires in COVID-19. The wider study: Sites in the United States, Italy and Spain provided acute and convalescent COVID-19 samples. In each case, the material was cDNA or gDNA derived from T cells, B-cell-depleted T cells, or PBMCs.

V lost 6 bases to trimming and J lost 3 bases, with 12 bases between them. The CDR3 is made up of 13 amino acids. Per the original data handling: Using reference gene primer amplification, nucleated cell counts were estimated. Profiled with immunoSEQ multiplex PCR; TCRdb holds only in-frame clones, not every one. V and J calls and clone size follow that table, whereas D and trimming were derived from the DNA. The repertoire holds roughly 150,000 clones, about 86% seen once, with less than 20% in the top ten. The sequenced material came from peripheral blood. The J gene is TRBJ2-7, the V gene TRBV12-3 or TRBV12-4, with D perhaps TRBD1 (6 bases). This sequence was found in a woman between 70 and 85 years old who had recovered from COVID-19. Written as DNA, the CDR3 is TGTGCCAGCAGCAAAACAGGGTTCTACGAGCAGTACTTC. It is translated as CASSKTGFYEQYF.